These 16 T cell receptor beta chains originate from one sample sequenced in a study of cytotoxic CD8 clonotypes in ibrutinib-treated CLL. The assay was immunoSEQ multiplex PCR, and TCRdb's table has in-frame clones only and misses some. There are roughly 52,000 clones in the sample; more than 45% occur only once, and about 31% lies in the top ten. Sequences were derived from PBMCs, sampled after 12 months of ibrutinib treatment. Receptor source: a human donor with chronic lymphocytic leukemia.

The chain is built from TRBV5-1 and TRBJ1-2, with D possibly TRBD1 on 5 matching bases. Trimming removed 0 bases from V and 8 bases from J, with 11 bases in between. The CDR3 consists of 13 residues. The V gene's germline CDR1 is SGHRS and CDR2 YFSETQ. The CDR3 loop reads CASSLEGTQGYTF. The CDR3 DNA reads TGCGCCAGCAGCTTGGAAGGGACGCAGGGCTACACCTTC.

The rearrangement joins TRBV5-4 to TRBJ1-1; 9 bases agree with TRBD1. The junction had 8 bases not matched to a gene; V was cut back by 5 bases and J by 3 bases. The CDR3 runs 15 residues. Germline values: CDR1 SGHNT, CDR2 YYREEE (reference sequence). In DNA, the CDR3 is TGTGCCAGCAGGATTACAGGGGGCCGGGACACTGAAGCTTTCTTT. Its protein product is CASRITGGRDTEAFF.

The V and J genes are TRBV6-1 and TRBJ1-2, with a weak D call TRBD1 (6 bases). The CDR3 consists of 15 residues. Germline assignment: CDR1 MNHNS and CDR2 SASEGT. V gave up 6 bases and J gave up 1 base, with 15 bases separating them. The CDR3 DNA reads as TGTGCCAGCAGCAAACAGGGATTTGATAACTATGGCTACACCTTC. Translating it yields CASSKQGFDNYGYTF.

This chain uses TRBV5-4 with TRBJ2-1; 10 bases are a match to TRBD2. Losses at the gene ends were 4 bases for V and 5 bases for J; bases not matched to a gene: 6. CDR1 is SGHNT, CDR2 YYREEE, per germline (reference sequence). The CDR3 consists of 15 residues. DNA for the CDR3: TGTGCCAGCAGCCGCTCTAGCGGGGGTAACAATGAGCAGTTCTTC. Translating it yields CASSRSSGGNNEQFF.

This clone was found many times. The chain employs TRBV29-1 and TRBJ1-1, with a possible D match to TRBD1 (6 bases). The germline V gene encodes CDR1 SQVTM and CDR2 ANQGSEA. The CDR3 has 15 residues. The ends were cut back, 4 bases at V and 3 bases at J, with 18 bases in the middle. The CDR3 bases are TGCAGCGTTGGAGGGGCAGGGGTGCTGGACACTGAAGCTTTCTTT. The encoded protein is CSVGGAGVLDTEAFF.

Sample share makes this clone medium-sized. Other DNA sequences in the sample encode the same CDR3. This sequence joins TRBV2 and TRBJ2-2; D is possibly TRBD1 or TRBD2 (5 bases each). V lost 6 bases and J lost 6, with 11 bases in between. Germline CDR1 is SNHLY and CDR2 is FYNNEI. CDR3 length: 13 amino acids. This CDR3 reads CASSGTAAGELFF. CDR3 nucleotides: TGTGCCAGCAGCGGGACGGCAGCCGGGGAGCTGTTTTTT.

This clone appeared a few times. The chain couples TRBV6-1 to TRBJ2-1; no clear D gene. The CDR3 is 14 amino acids. CDR1 and CDR2 (germline): MNHNS, SASEGT. V was cut by 4 bases and J by 5 bases, with 12 bases left in between. CDR3 bases: TGTGCCAGCAGTGGGGTACGGGTGGACAATGAGCAGTTCTTC. As protein: CASSGVRVDNEQFF.

The genes are TRBV27 and TRBJ1-2; perhaps TRBD1 as D (6 bases). V was trimmed by 5 bases and J by 4 bases, leaving 11 bases between them. This CDR3 comprises 13 residues. Per the germline V gene, CDR1 is MNHEY and CDR2 is SMNVEV (reference sequence). The CDR3 region is CASSLPTGYGYTF. The CDR3 DNA reads as TGTGCCAGCAGTCTCCCGACAGGCTATGGCTACACCTTC.

This clone occurred a few times. The rearrangement joins TRBV9 to TRBJ1-1, with 7 bases aligning to TRBD1. The CDR3 has 13 amino acids. The J segment lost 7 bases and the V segment lost 3 bases, leaving 6 bases of the junction unmatched. Germline-derived CDR1 and CDR2 are SGDLS and YYNGEE. DNA for the CDR3: TGTGCCAGCAGCGCTACAGGGGAGCTTGAAGCTTTCTTT. It codes for CASSATGELEAFF.

The chain recombines TRBV28 with TRBJ1-5; D remains unclear. The CDR3 is made up of 12 amino acids. Germline V lookup: CDR1 MDHEN, CDR2 SYDVKM. Between the trimmed V and J ends, which lost 2 bases and 2 bases, there was a span of 1 base. CDR3 sequence reads: CASSLGNQPQHF. CDR3 nucleotides: TGTGCCAGCAGTTTAGGCAATCAGCCCCAGCATTTT. Full variable domain (missing parts from reference TRBV28 and TRBJ1-5): DVKVTQSSRYLVKRTGEKVFLECVQDMDHENMFWYRQDPGLGLRLIYFSYDVKMKEKGDIPEGYSVSREKKERFSLILESASTNQTSMYLCASSLGNQPQHFGDGTRLSIL.

Comment on this clone: A much larger clone differs by one base, so this may be a read error. V usage is TRBV7-3 and J usage is TRBJ1-1, with D perhaps matching TRBD1 (6 bases). Germline V CDR1 and CDR2: SGHTA, FQGTGA. The CDR3 is 13 residues long. Trimming took 5 bases from V and 1 from J, leaving 8 bases between them. This chain's CDR3 is CASSRDKNTEAFF. In nucleotides, the CDR3 is TGTGCCAGCAGCCGGGACAAGAACACTGAAGCTTTCTTT.

The chain uses TRBV2 and TRBJ2-1; TRBD2 matches 7 bases. CDR1 and CDR2 (germline): SNHLY, FYNNEI. The CDR3 loop spans 14 amino acids. Losses at the gene ends were 7 bases for V and 5 bases for J; bases not matched to a gene: 8. CDR3 sequence (DNA): TGTGCCAGCACTCCTGATGGGGGGGACAATGAGCAGTTCTTC. Protein product: CASTPDGGDNEQFF.

The rearrangement links TRBV28 to TRBJ1-2; no firm D call. V was trimmed by 5 bases and J by 8 bases, leaving 18 bases between them. The CDR3 runs to 14 residues. Looked up from germline, CDR1 is MDHEN and CDR2 is SYDVKM. In nucleotides, the CDR3 is TGTGCCAGCAGTACCCCAGTGCCTCCCGGGGGCTACACCTTC. This encodes CASSTPVPPGGYTF.

The chain is built from TRBV6-6 and TRBJ2-3; D ambiguous. Germline CDR1 reads MNHNY; CDR2 reads SVGAGI (reference sequence). V lost 0 bases to trimming and J lost 9 bases, with 7 bases between them. This CDR3 is 12 amino acids long. CDR3 in DNA: TGTGCCAGCAGTTACTCTGCACTGACGCAGTATTTT. Translation: CASSYSALTQYF.

The chain has TRBV6-1 and TRBJ1-1; D perhaps matches TRBD1 (6 bases). V dropped 6 bases and J dropped 4 bases, with 15 bases sitting between them. This CDR3 is built from 14 residues. From germline, CDR1 is MNHNS and CDR2 SASEGT. The chain's CDR3 is CASSIQGGITEAFF. Written as DNA, the CDR3 is TGTGCCAGCAGCATACAGGGTGGAATCACTGAAGCTTTCTTT.

The CDR3 nucleotides are TGTGCCAGCAGCTTCCTGAACGGAGAAAAACTGTTTTTT. Protein product: CASSFLNGEKLFF. This chain joins TRBV5-8 and TRBJ1-4; the D is unclear. Germline CDR1 is SGHTS and CDR2 is YDEGEE. The CDR3 length is 13 residues. The V gene lost 2 bases and the J gene lost 8 bases, with 10 bases spanning the gap. Filled out from reference TRBV5-8 and TRBJ1-4, the complete variable domain reads EAGVTQSPTHLIKTRGQQATLRCSPISGHTSVYWYQQALGLGLQFLLWYDEGEERNRGNFPPRFSGRQFPNYSSELNVNALELEDSALYLCASSFLNGEKLFFGSGTQLSVL.